This T cell receptor beta chain derives from a study of CD8 T cells in Susac syndrome. V was shortened by 1 base and J by 2 bases, with 13 bases between the two germline ends. From germline, CDR1 is SGHTA and CDR2 FQGTGA. This CDR3 region has 16 residues. RNA was extracted with the RNeasy kit, and a quantity of roughly 0.5 to 1 ug was reverse transcribed using random hexamers. Amplification of TCR beta CDR3 by immunoSEQ multiplex PCR spanned 54 Vbeta and 13 Jbeta. One entry per CDR3 protein, called by TCRdb with MiXCR from the immunoSEQ multiplex PCR reads. The profile shows roughly 100,000 distinct CDR3 sequences, roughly 94% of them singletons. From blood CD8+ and CD4+ T cells, the TCR beta chain was sequenced. CD8+ and CD4+ T cells were negatively isolated; TEMRA cells were FACS-enriched.

J is TRBJ2-3 and V is TRBV7-3; D is ambiguous. The sample was CD8+ T cells from PBMCs. The TCR comes from a human donor with Susac syndrome. CDR3 coding DNA: TGTGCCAGCAGCTTAAAAGGTGGCAGGATCACAGATACGCAGTATTTT. This sequence encodes CASSLKGGRITDTQYF.